This is a list of T cell receptor beta chains from one sample in a study of beta chain features in type 1 diabetes. Profiling relied on immunoSEQ multiplex PCR, and the TCRdb table lists in-frame clones only, not all of them. The table lists hundreds of thousands of clones, over 10% of them singletons, with approximately 0.015% in the top ten. Material for sequencing was naive CD4+ T cells from blood. Every receptor here comes from a man between 18 and 29 years old in good health. CDR3s include the opening cysteine and the closing phenylalanine or tryptophan. D genes are given only for firm matches. Clone size is stated in some rows and not others, as once, few, many or a class when expanded.

J: TRBJ2-1; D: TRBD2; V: TRBV7-9; size: few; length: 16; DNA: TGTGCCAGCAGCCCTCTAGCGGGGGGTGCCTCCAATGAGCAGTTCTTC; CDR3: CASSPLAGGASNEQFF
J: TRBJ2-1; D: TRBD1; V: TRBV6-4; size: NA; length: 14; DNA: TGTGCCAGCAGTGAGAGGGGGCGGTACAATGAGCAGTTCTTC; CDR3: CASSERGRYNEQFF
J: TRBJ1-5; D: NA; V: TRBV9; size: few; length: 18; DNA: TGTGCCAGCAGCCCCCCCGGGGGAACTACTTATAGCAATCAGCCCCAGCATTTT; CDR3: CASSPPGGTTYSNQPQHF
J: TRBJ1-2; D: TRBD1; V: TRBV10-3; size: few; length: 13; DNA: TGTGCCATCGACCGGACAGGGAACTATGGCTACACCTTC; CDR3: CAIDRTGNYGYTF
J: TRBJ2-7; D: NA; V: TRBV7-2; size: NA; length: 17; DNA: TGTGCCAGCAGCTTAGAGTCTTCGGGAACGCTCTCCTACGAGCAGTACTTC; CDR3: CASSLESSGTLSYEQYF
J: TRBJ2-3; D: TRBD1; V: TRBV12-5; size: NA; length: 14; DNA: TGTGCTAGTGGTCCGGACAGGGTAGCAGATACGCAGTATTTT; CDR3: CASGPDRVADTQYF
J: TRBJ1-1; D: NA; V: TRBV7-3; size: few; length: 15; DNA: TGTGCCAGCAGCTACCGACCCAGGGCTAACACTGAAGCTTTCTTT; CDR3: CASSYRPRANTEAFF
J: TRBJ2-1; D: NA; V: TRBV7-8; size: NA; length: 14; DNA: TGTGCCAGCAGCTCACAGGGCGTCATCAATGAGCAGTTCTTC; CDR3: CASSSQGVINEQFF
J: TRBJ2-7; D: TRBD1; V: TRBV4-2; size: NA; length: 18; DNA: TGTGCCAGCAGCCAAGTCCGGGCGGGACAGGGGCCCTACTACGAGCAGTACTTC; CDR3: CASSQVRAGQGPYYEQYF
J: TRBJ1-3; D: TRBD1; V: TRBV9; size: few; length: 16; DNA: TGTGCCAGCAGCCGGACCGGGACAGGGGCGAGGAACACCATATATTTT; CDR3: CASSRTGTGARNTIYF
J: TRBJ2-3; D: TRBD2; V: TRBV9; size: few; length: 15; DNA: TGTGCCAGCAGCGCGGGACTAGCGGGAGCTTATACGCAGTATTTT; CDR3: CASSAGLAGAYTQYF
J: TRBJ2-7; D: TRBD2; V: TRBV4-2; size: few; length: 16; DNA: TGTGCCAGCAGCCCCCTGGGGCGGGAGAGCTCCTACGAGCAGTACTTC; CDR3: CASSPLGRESSYEQYF
J: TRBJ2-5; D: TRBD1; V: TRBV4-2; size: NA; length: 14; DNA: TGTGCCAGCAGCCAGAGACAGGGGTCGGAGACCCAGTACTTC; CDR3: CASSQRQGSETQYF
J: TRBJ1-3; D: NA; V: TRBV30; size: few; length: 12; DNA: TGTGCCTGGAAGGGGCCTGGAAACACCATATATTTT; CDR3: CAWKGPGNTIYF
J: TRBJ2-2; D: NA; V: TRBV2; size: NA; length: 15; DNA: TGTGCCAGCGATGGAGCTGCTGCGAACACCGGGGAGCTGTTTTTT; CDR3: CASDGAAANTGELFF
J: TRBJ1-4; D: NA; V: TRBV7-2; size: few; length: 13; DNA: TGTGCCAGCAGCTGGAGCCCTAATGAAAAACTGTTTTTT; CDR3: CASSWSPNEKLFF
J: TRBJ1-5; D: NA; V: TRBV18; size: few; length: 15; DNA: TGTGCCAGCTCACCTGGGGGGGATCGCAATCAGCCCCAGCATTTT; CDR3: CASSPGGDRNQPQHF
J: TRBJ2-3; D: TRBD2; V: TRBV7-6; size: NA; length: 16; DNA: TGTGCCAGCAGCCTGGGACTAGCGGGGGGCACAGATACGCAGTATTTT; CDR3: CASSLGLAGGTDTQYF
J: TRBJ2-7; D: TRBD2; V: TRBV28; size: NA; length: 13; DNA: TGTGCCAGCAGCTATACTAGCGGGGGCGAGCAGTACTTC; CDR3: CASSYTSGGEQYF
J: TRBJ1-5; D: NA; V: TRBV28; size: NA; length: 15; DNA: TGTGCCAGCAGTTCTCTTCGCGGCGGACAGCGGCCCCAGCATTTT; CDR3: CASSSLRGGQRPQHF
J: TRBJ2-1; D: TRBD1; V: TRBV4-1; size: few; length: 18; DNA: TGCGCCAGCAGCCCGAGAGAACTAACAGGGGGCGCGTACAATGAGCAGTTCTTC; CDR3: CASSPRELTGGAYNEQFF
J: TRBJ2-1; D: NA; V: TRBV7-3; size: once; length: 13; DNA: TGTGCCAGCAGCCCTCAGGCCCCGGTTGAGCAGTTCTTC; CDR3: CASSPQAPVEQFF
J: TRBJ2-3; D: NA; V: TRBV5-1; size: NA; length: 15; DNA: TGCGCCAGCAGCTTGGACAGGGCTGGCACAGATACGCAGTATTTT; CDR3: CASSLDRAGTDTQYF
J: TRBJ1-4; D: TRBD1; V: TRBV7-2; size: few; length: 17; DNA: TGTGCCAGCAGCCCGAGGGACAGGGGGCAAGGGCGAGGCAAACTGTTTTTT; CDR3: CASSPRDRGQGRGKLFF
J: TRBJ2-7; D: NA; V: TRBV29-1; size: few; length: 14; DNA: TGCAGCGTTGTAGGTCAGGGGATTCCCTACGAGCAGTACTTC; CDR3: CSVVGQGIPYEQYF
J: TRBJ2-5; D: NA; V: TRBV7-9; size: NA; length: 13; DNA: TGTGCCAGCAGCTTGGACACCCAAGAGACCCAGTACTTC; CDR3: CASSLDTQETQYF
J: TRBJ1-5; D: NA; V: TRBV7-9; size: NA; length: 15; DNA: TGTGCCAGCGGATACGCGGGGCGCCGCGTTCAGCCCCAGCATTTT; CDR3: CASGYAGRRVQPQHF
J: TRBJ1-2; D: NA; V: TRBV30; size: NA; length: 12; DNA: TGTGCCTGGAGTGGGGGCAACTATGGCTACACCTTC; CDR3: CAWSGGNYGYTF
J: TRBJ2-7; D: NA; V: TRBV10-2; size: few; length: 15; DNA: TGCGCCAGCAGGTCGGCGGGACAGAGCTCCTACGAGCAGTACTTC; CDR3: CASRSAGQSSYEQYF
J: TRBJ1-1; D: NA; V: TRBV29-1; size: few; length: 12; DNA: TGCAGCGTTGAGGTGAGGGACACTGAAGCTTTCTTT; CDR3: CSVEVRDTEAFF